Below are 10 T cell receptor beta chains sequenced from a single sample in a study of blood T cell repertoires in COVID-19. The table came from immunoSEQ multiplex PCR; TCRdb's copy has only in-frame clones and leaves some out. The data show roughly 140,000 clones, with roughly 90% seen just once and around 1.3% held by the top ten. The sequenced material came from PBMCs or T cells enriched from blood (not recorded which). Receptors were obtained from a woman between 25 and 40 years old with acute COVID-19.

The chain carries TRBV29-1 and TRBJ2-1; 11 nucleotides align to TRBD2. After removal of 0 bases from V and 7 bases from J, the junction contained 5 bases not matched to a gene. Germline CDR1 and CDR2: SQVTM and ANQGSEA. This CDR3 has 15 residues. For the CDR3, the DNA is TGCAGCGTTGAAGATACAACTAGCGGGAGTAATGAGCAGTTCTTC. This translates into CSVEDTTSGSNEQFF.

Written as DNA, the CDR3 is TGCGCCAGCAGCTCGGGACTAGCGGGAGGTACCGGGGAGCTGTTTTTT. Protein sequence: CASSSGLAGGTGELFF. This sequence joins TRBV5-1 and TRBJ2-2, with 15 bases fitting TRBD2. Germline V gene data show CDR1 as SGHRS and CDR2 as YFSETQ. This CDR3 has 16 residues. V was clipped by 3 bases and J by 5 bases; unmatched bases: 2.

This clone has a single count. The chain couples TRBV7-2 to TRBJ1-4, with D perhaps TRBD1 (5 bases). The CDR3 runs 13 residues. In germline, CDR1 is SGHTA, CDR2 FQGNSA. With 3 bases removed from V and 8 bases from J, the gap between germline ends came to 10 bases. Written as DNA, the CDR3 is TGTGCCAGCAGCTTGAACCGGGGGGAAAAACTGTTTTTT. This codes for CASSLNRGEKLFF.

This chain connects TRBV5-1 to TRBJ2-6, with D uncertain. Trimming removed 7 bases from V and 0 bases from J, with 8 bases in between. The germline V gene has CDR1 SGHRS and CDR2 YFSETQ. The CDR3 covers 14 residues. The CDR3 bases are TGCGCCAGCCGGCGGTTCTCTGGGGCCAACGTCCTGACTTTC. It specifies CASRRFSGANVLTF.

CDR3 region: CAWTIVGGGGELFF. In DNA, the CDR3 is TGTGCCTGGACTATAGTGGGAGGGGGCGGGGAGCTGTTTTTT. This chain links TRBV30 with TRBJ2-2; possibly TRBD2 for D (7 bases). Trimming took 4 bases from V and 7 from J, leaving 16 bases between them. This CDR3 region has 14 residues. The germline gives CDR1 GTSNPN, CDR2 SVGIG (reference sequence).

The chain has TRBV5-1 and TRBJ2-1; weak D call: TRBD2 (6 bases). Germline V gene lookup returns CDR1 SGHRS and CDR2 YFSETQ. V was pared by 5 bases and J by 0 bases, with 9 bases between. The CDR3 loop spans 14 amino acids. This chain's CDR3 is CASSPRGSYNEQFF. As DNA, the CDR3 is TGCGCCAGCAGTCCGCGGGGCTCCTACAATGAGCAGTTCTTC.

This chain uses TRBV20-1 with TRBJ1-3; 7 nucleotides match TRBD1. J lost 9 bases, V lost 3 bases, and 8 bases had no gene match. The CDR3 loop spans 13 amino acids. CDR1 DFQATT and CDR2 SNEGSKA come from the germline V gene (reference sequence). CDR3 in DNA: TGCAGTGCTAGTGACAGGGATCGGGTCACCATATATTTT. It codes for CSASDRDRVTIYF.

The chain combines TRBV5-8 with TRBJ1-2; maybe TRBD1 (6 bases). V lost 0 bases to trimming and J lost 8 bases, with 14 bases between them. CDR1 is SGHTS and CDR2 is YDEGEE in the germline V gene. This CDR3 is built from 14 residues. Here the CDR3 reads CASSLEAGVYGYTF. The DNA for the CDR3 is TGTGCCAGCAGCTTGGAGGCAGGGGTTTACGGCTACACCTTC.

The rearrangement uses TRBV7-2 and TRBJ2-7, with D perhaps TRBD1 (6 bases). Germline assignment: CDR1 SGHTA and CDR2 FQGNSA. V dropped 8 bases and J dropped 2 bases, with 16 bases sitting between them. The CDR3 totals 14 residues. The CDR3 DNA follows: TGTGCCAGCTGTGCGACAGGTTGGGCCTACGAGCAGTACTTC. This gives the protein CASCATGWAYEQYF.

The chain combines TRBV5-1 with TRBJ2-7; the match to TRBD2 covers 13 bases. Germline values: CDR1 SGHRS, CDR2 YFSETQ. V shed 0 bases and J 1 base; nucleotides not matched to a gene: 4. This CDR3 is built from 17 residues. CDR3 DNA sequence: TGCGCCAGCAGCTTGGAACTAGCGGGAGGGTTTTCCTACGAGCAGTACTTC. This encodes CASSLELAGGFSYEQYF. The full variable domain, in which reference TRBV5-1 and TRBJ2-7 provide the parts outside the CDR3, is KAGVTQTPRYLIKTRGQQVTLSCSPISGHRSVSWYQQTPGQGLQFLFEYFSETQRNKGNFPGRFSGRQFSNSRSEMNVSTLELGDSALYLCASSLELAGGFSYEQYFGPGTRLTVT.